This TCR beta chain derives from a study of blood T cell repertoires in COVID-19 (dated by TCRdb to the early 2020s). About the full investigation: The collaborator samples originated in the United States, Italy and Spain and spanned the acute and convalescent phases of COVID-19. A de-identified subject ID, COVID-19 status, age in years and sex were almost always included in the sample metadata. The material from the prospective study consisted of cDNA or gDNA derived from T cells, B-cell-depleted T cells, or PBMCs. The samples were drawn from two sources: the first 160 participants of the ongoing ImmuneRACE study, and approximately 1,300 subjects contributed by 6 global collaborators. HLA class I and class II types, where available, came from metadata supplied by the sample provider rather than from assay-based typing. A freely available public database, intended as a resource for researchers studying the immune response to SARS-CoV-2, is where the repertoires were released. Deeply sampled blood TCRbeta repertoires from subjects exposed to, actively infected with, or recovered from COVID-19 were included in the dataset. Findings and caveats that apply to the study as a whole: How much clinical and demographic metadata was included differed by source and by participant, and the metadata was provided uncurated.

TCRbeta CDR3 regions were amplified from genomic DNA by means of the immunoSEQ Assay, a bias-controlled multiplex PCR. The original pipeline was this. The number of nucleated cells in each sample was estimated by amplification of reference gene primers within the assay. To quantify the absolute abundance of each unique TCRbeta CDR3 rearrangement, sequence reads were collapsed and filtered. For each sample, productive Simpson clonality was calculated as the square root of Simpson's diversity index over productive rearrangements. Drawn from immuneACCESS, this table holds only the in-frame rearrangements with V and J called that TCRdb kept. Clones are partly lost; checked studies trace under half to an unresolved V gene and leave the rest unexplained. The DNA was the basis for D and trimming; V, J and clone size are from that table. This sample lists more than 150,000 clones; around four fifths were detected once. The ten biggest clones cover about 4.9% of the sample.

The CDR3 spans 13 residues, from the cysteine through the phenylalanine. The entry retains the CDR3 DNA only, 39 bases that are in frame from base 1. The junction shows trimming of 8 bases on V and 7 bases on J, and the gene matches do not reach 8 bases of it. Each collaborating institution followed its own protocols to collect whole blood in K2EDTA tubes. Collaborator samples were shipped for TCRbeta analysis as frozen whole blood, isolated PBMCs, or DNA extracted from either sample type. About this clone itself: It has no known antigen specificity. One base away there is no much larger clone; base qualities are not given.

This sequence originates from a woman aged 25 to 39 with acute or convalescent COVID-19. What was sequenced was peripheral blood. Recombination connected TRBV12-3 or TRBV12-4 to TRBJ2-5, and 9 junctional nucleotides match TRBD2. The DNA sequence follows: TGTGCCAGCTCCGGGACTAGCATAGCGACCCAGTACTTC. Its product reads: CASSGTSIATQYF.